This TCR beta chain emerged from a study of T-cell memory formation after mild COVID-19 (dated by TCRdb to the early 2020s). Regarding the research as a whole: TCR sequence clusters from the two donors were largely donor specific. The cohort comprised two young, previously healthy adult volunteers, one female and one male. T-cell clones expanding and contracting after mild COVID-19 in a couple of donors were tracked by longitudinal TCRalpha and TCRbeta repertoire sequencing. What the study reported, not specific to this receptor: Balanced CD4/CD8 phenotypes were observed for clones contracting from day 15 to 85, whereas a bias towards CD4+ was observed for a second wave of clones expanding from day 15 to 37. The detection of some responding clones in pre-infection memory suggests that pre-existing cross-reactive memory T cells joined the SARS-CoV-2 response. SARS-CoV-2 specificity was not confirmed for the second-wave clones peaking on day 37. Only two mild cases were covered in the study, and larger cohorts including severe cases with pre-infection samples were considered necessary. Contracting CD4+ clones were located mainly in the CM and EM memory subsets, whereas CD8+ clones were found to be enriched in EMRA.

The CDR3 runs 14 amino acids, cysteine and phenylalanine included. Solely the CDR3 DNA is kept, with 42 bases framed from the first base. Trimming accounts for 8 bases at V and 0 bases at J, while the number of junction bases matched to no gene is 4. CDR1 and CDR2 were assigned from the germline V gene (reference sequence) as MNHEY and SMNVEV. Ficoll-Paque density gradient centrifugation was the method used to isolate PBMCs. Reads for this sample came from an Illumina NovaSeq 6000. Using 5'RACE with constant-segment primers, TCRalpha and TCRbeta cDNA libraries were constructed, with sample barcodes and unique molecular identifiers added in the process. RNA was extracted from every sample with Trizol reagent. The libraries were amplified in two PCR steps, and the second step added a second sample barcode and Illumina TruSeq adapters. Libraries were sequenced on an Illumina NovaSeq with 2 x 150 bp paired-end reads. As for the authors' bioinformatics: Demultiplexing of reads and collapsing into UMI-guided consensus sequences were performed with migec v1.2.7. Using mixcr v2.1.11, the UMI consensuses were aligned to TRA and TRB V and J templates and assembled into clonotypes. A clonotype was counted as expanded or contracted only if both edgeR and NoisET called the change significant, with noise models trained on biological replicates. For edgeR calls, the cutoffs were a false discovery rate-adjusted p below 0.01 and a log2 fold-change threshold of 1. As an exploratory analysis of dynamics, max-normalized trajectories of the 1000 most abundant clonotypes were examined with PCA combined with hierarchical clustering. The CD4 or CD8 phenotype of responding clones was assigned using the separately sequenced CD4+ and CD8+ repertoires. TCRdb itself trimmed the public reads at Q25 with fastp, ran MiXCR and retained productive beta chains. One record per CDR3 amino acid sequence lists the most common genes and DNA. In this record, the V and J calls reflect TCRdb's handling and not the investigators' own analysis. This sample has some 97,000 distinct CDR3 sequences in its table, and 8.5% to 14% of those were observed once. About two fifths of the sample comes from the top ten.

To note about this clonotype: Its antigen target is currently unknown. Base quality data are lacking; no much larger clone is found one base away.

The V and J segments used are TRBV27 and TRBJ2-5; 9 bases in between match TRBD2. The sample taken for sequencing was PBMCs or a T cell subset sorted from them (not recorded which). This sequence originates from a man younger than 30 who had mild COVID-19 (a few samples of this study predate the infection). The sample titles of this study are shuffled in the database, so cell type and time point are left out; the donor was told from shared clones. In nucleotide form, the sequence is TGTGCCAGCTGGTCTAGCGGGGACCAAGAGACCCAGTACTTC. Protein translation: CASWSSGDQETQYF.